This T cell receptor (beta chain) comes out of a study of blood T cell repertoires in COVID-19. This clone was recorded once. V lost 2 bases to trimming and J lost 0 bases, with 14 bases between them. From germline, CDR1 is SGDLS and CDR2 YYNGEE. The CDR3 totals 16 residues. This table comes from immunoSEQ multiplex PCR, and its TCRdb copy is limited to in-frame clones, with some not included. This table has around 700,000 clones, about nine tenths appearing once. The TCR originated in a woman younger than 35 with acute or convalescent COVID-19. Sequences were obtained from peripheral blood. This chain uses TRBV9 with TRBJ1-2; D gene ambiguous. The chain's CDR3 is CASSVPAATPNYGYTF. The CDR3 bases are TGTGCCAGCAGCGTCCCGGCCGCGACACCTAACTATGGCTACACCTTC.